A single sample is the source of the 17 T cell receptor beta chains below, sequenced in a study of blood T cell repertoires in COVID-19. Clones were sequenced by immunoSEQ multiplex PCR, and TCRdb holds only the in-frame ones, with some missing. This repertoire shows 140,000 or so clones, about 83% found once; its top ten account for around 9.5%. The sample consisted of peripheral blood. The receptors originated from a man younger than 45 with COVID-19, enrolled during active disease.

The chain has TRBV11-3 and TRBJ2-5; D is perhaps TRBD1 (5 bases). The CDR3 length is 13 residues. From germline, CDR1 is SGHNT and CDR2 YENEEA. V was clipped by 3 bases and J by 7 bases, with 12 bases between them. The CDR3 DNA reads as TGTGCCAGCAGCTTGGACGACAGTGGGACCCAGTACTTC. Its protein is CASSLDDSGTQYF.

This sequence joins TRBV28 and TRBJ2-7; 7 nucleotides align to TRBD2. With 2 bases clipped from V and 3 bases from J, the junction kept 10 bases outside the gene matches. Germline V gives CDR1 MDHEN, CDR2 SYDVKM. The CDR3 runs to 16 residues. CDR3 region: CASSLGLASGNYEQYF. In DNA form, the CDR3 reads TGTGCCAGCAGTTTAGGTTTGGCTAGCGGCAACTACGAGCAGTACTTC.

A remark on this clone: An end of the junction does not agree with germline; a read error may underlie this. This chain joins TRBV7-2 and TRBJ2-7; TRBD1 is a possible D gene (6 bases). This CDR3 region has 13 residues. Germline-derived CDR1 and CDR2 are SGHTA and FQGNSA. DNA of the CDR3: TGTGCCAGCACCGTTCGGGACAACGAGGCTCCTGGCTTC. Translation gives CASTVRDNEAPGF.

This chain uses TRBV7-2 with TRBJ2-5; D not certain. From germline, CDR1 is SGHTA and CDR2 FQGNSA. This CDR3 is 11 amino acids long. Trimming took 3 bases from V and 5 from J, leaving 4 bases between them. The CDR3 nucleotides read TGTGCCAGCAGCTTCGGGGAGACCCAGTACTTC. It specifies CASSFGETQYF.

This sequence joins TRBV29-1 and TRBJ2-7; 8 bases align to TRBD1. The CDR3 length is 13 residues. CDR1 is SQVTM, CDR2 ANQGSEA, per germline. The J segment lost 5 bases and the V segment lost 5 bases, leaving 8 bases of the junction unmatched. CDR3 DNA sequence: TGCAGCGTTTCCCGGCACAGGGGGGACGAGCAGTACTTC. Residues: CSVSRHRGDEQYF.

The chain employs TRBV12-3 or TRBV12-4 and TRBJ2-7, with a tentative D call TRBD2 (5 bases). V dropped 3 bases and J dropped 7 bases, with 7 bases sitting between them. This CDR3 is built from 11 residues. CDR3 in DNA: TGTGCCAGCAGTTTGGAGCGGGAGCAGTACTTC. Its translation is CASSLEREQYF.

The V and J genes are TRBV9 and TRBJ1-1, with D possibly being TRBD1 (5 bases). Trimming left V 4 bases short and J 1 base short, with 17 bases between. Germline V CDR1 and CDR2: SGDLS, YYNGEE. There are 16 residues in the CDR3. CDR3 amino acids: CASSHRKEGPNTEAFF. Here the CDR3 DNA reads TGTGCCAGCAGCCACAGAAAGGAGGGACCGAACACTGAAGCTTTCTTT.

V and J are TRBV2 and TRBJ2-7, with TRBD1 as a possible D gene (6 bases). CDR1 is SNHLY, CDR2 FYNNEI, per germline. Trimming cost V 5 bases and J 3 bases, with 11 bases left between them. The length of the CDR3 is 13 residues. The CDR3 region has the DNA TGTGCCAGCAGTCTCGTACAGGGCTACGAGCAGTACTTC. This sequence encodes CASSLVQGYEQYF.

The chain employs TRBV9 and TRBJ2-3; 7 nucleotides match TRBD2. Germline CDR1 reads SGDLS; CDR2 reads YYNGEE. This CDR3 is 17 amino acids long. With V trimmed by 1 base and J by 0 bases, 8 bases remained unmatched. In nucleotides, the CDR3 is TGTGCCAGCAGCGTATATTCCGGGGGGATTAGCACAGATACGCAGTATTTT. It translates to CASSVYSGGISTDTQYF.

The chain carries TRBV18 and TRBJ1-6, with 7 bases aligning to TRBD1. Germline CDR1 reads KGHSH; CDR2 reads LQKENI. CDR3 length equals 14 residues. Losses at the gene ends were 6 bases for V and 6 bases for J; bases not matched to a gene: 5. The CDR3 DNA reads as TGTGCCAGCTCGCGAGACAGGGTTAATTCACCCCTCCACTTT. Its translation: CASSRDRVNSPLHF.

This clone was observed a few times. J is TRBJ1-1 and V is TRBV2; tentatively, D is TRBD1 (5 bases). The CDR3 loop spans 12 amino acids. V dropped 4 bases and J dropped 4 bases, with 7 bases sitting between them. Germline V gene lookup returns CDR1 SNHLY and CDR2 FYNNEI. The CDR3 region is CASSAGSTEAFF. CDR3 nucleotides: TGTGCCAGCAGTGCAGGGTCCACTGAAGCTTTCTTT.

The chain recombines TRBV12-3 or TRBV12-4 with TRBJ2-3, with D possibly being TRBD2 (5 bases). Trimming cost V 7 bases and J 1 base, with 9 bases left between them. This CDR3 spans 13 amino acids. CDR3 in amino acids: CASTLSGTDTQYF. CDR3 nucleotide sequence: TGTGCCAGCACCCTTAGCGGCACAGATACGCAGTATTTT.

The chain is built from TRBV21-1 and TRBJ2-5; TRBD1, the table's D call, was not compared with the DNA. TRBV21-1 represents a pseudogene. The CDR3 runs 14 residues. CDR3 DNA sequence: TGTGCCAGCAGGTCGCAGGGGCAGGGGGAGACCCAGTACTTC. It specifies CASRSQGQGETQYF.

The V gene is TRBV5-1, the J gene TRBJ1-6, with unresolved D. The germline CDR1 and CDR2 sequences are SGHRS and YFSETQ. The CDR3 loop spans 13 amino acids. V was shortened by 0 bases and J by 8 bases, with 6 bases between the two germline ends. CDR3 bases: TGCGCCAGCAGCTTGGCCACTTATTCACCCCTCCACTTT. Its protein is CASSLATYSPLHF.

The chain joins TRBV7-2 to TRBJ2-7; 10 positions agree with TRBD2. The CDR3 spans 15 residues. After removal of 6 bases from V and 2 bases from J, the junction contained 7 bases not matched to a gene. CDR1 is SGHTA, CDR2 FQGNSA, per germline. CDR3 DNA sequence: TGTGCCAGCAGGCCACTAGCGGGGCCTCCCTACGAGCAGTACTTC. This encodes CASRPLAGPPYEQYF.

The rearrangement joins TRBV7-9 to TRBJ1-2; D perhaps matches TRBD1 (6 bases). V was shortened by 5 bases and J by 3 bases, with 10 bases between the two germline ends. The CDR3 is 13 amino acids. Germline V gene data show CDR1 as SEHNR and CDR2 as FQNEAQ (reference sequence). CDR3 nucleotide sequence: TGTGCCAGCAGCACCGGGGGGCACTATGGCTACACCTTC. Protein: CASSTGGHYGYTF.

This chain joins TRBV30 and TRBJ1-1, with TRBD1 as a possible D gene (6 bases). The CDR3 loop spans 17 amino acids. V was clipped by 1 base and J by 3 bases, with 21 bases between them. Germline loops: CDR1 GTSNPN, CDR2 SVGIG (reference sequence). CDR3 sequence: CAWSGRRGRPRDTEAFF. DNA for the CDR3: TGTGCCTGGAGTGGTCGAAGGGGGAGACCGCGGGACACTGAAGCTTTCTTT.